This paragraph reports one T cell receptor beta chain. After removal of 3 bases from V and 0 bases from J, the junction contained 8 bases not matched to a gene. This CDR3 spans 18 amino acids. Germline loops: CDR1 MDHEN, CDR2 SYDVKM. This specimen comes from a study of blood T cell repertoires in COVID-19. Generated by immunoSEQ multiplex PCR, the TCRdb table keeps only in-frame clones and is missing some. Found here are 200,000 or so clones, approximately 81% of them singletons; the top ten hold over 15%. Source material: peripheral blood. The chain links TRBV28 to TRBJ2-2; 9 bases line up with TRBD2. The origin of this receptor is a person aged 70 to 80 with COVID-19, enrolled during active disease. The CDR3 DNA reads as TGTGCCAGCAGTTTTATACTAGCGGGTTCGACGAACACCGGGGAGCTGTTTTTT. Translating it yields CASSFILAGSTNTGELFF.